The 32 T cell receptor beta chains given below trace back to one sample, sequenced in a study of beta chain features in type 1 diabetes. Of the isolated RNA, all was reverse transcribed, and so the sequenced material was expressed TCRB transcripts. The protocol was immunoSEQ multiplex PCR, while the TCRdb copy is restricted to in-frame clones and leaves out a portion. The table includes 500,000 to 850,000 clones, roughly 13% detected once. Study findings and constraints: Among all four CD4+ subsets, Type 1 diabetes patients had TCRB CDR3s that were moderately but significantly shorter.

Their cognate antigens are unknown. Sample: naive CD4+ T cells from blood. Receptors originate from a man aged 18 to 35 with type 1 diabetes.

The genes are TRBV7-2 and TRBJ2-1, with D perhaps TRBD1 (6 bases). The germline CDR1 and CDR2 sequences are SGHTA and FQGNSA. V was cut by 7 bases and J by 0 bases, with 13 bases left in between. CDR3 size: 15 residues. The CDR3 DNA sequence: TGTGCCAGCACCCCGGACAGATTCTCCTACAATGAGCAGTTCTTC. Protein: CASTPDRFSYNEQFF.

As for this clone: Other DNA sequences in the sample encode the same CDR3. CDR3 nucleotides: TGTGCCAGCAGCTTGCAAGGCCAAGAGACCCAGTACTTC. It codes for CASSLQGQETQYF. This sequence joins TRBV5-4 and TRBJ2-5; D call uncertain. The CDR3 spans 13 residues. Germline CDR1 is SGHNT and CDR2 is YYREEE (reference sequence). V lost 1 base to trimming and J lost 1 base, with 5 bases between them.

The rearrangement uses TRBV28 and TRBJ1-1; a weak D match, TRBD1 (5 bases). Germline V gene data show CDR1 as MDHEN and CDR2 as SYDVKM. The CDR3 spans 15 residues. With 5 bases removed from V and 0 bases from J, the gap between germline ends came to 13 bases. The CDR3 here is CASSPGGRLNTEAFF. The CDR3 coding sequence is TGTGCCAGCAGTCCTGGGGGACGGCTGAACACTGAAGCTTTCTTT.

In its sample, this clone was seen a few times. V and J are TRBV30 and TRBJ1-4, with 7 nucleotides matching TRBD1. The CDR3 is 14 amino acids. V dropped 2 bases and J dropped 7; count of bases not matched to a gene: 7. Germline V gene data show CDR1 as GTSNPN and CDR2 as SVGIG (reference sequence). The CDR3 here is CAWSPDRFFEKLFF. In DNA, the CDR3 is TGTGCCTGGAGTCCGGACAGGTTTTTTGAAAAACTGTTTTTT.

The CDR3 loop is CASSESRQGSGYF. The CDR3 bases are TGTGCCAGCAGTGAGTCCCGACAGGGGAGTGGATACTTC. J is TRBJ2-5 and V is TRBV6-1, with 8 bases aligning to TRBD1. This CDR3 spans 13 amino acids. Trimming removed 3 bases from V and 14 bases from J; junction bases left unmatched: 11. Germline values: CDR1 MNHNS, CDR2 SASEGT.

The chain uses TRBV25-1 and TRBJ2-1; D unclear. CDR1 is MGHDK, CDR2 SYGVNS, per germline. This CDR3 has 13 residues. V was clipped by 3 bases and J by 8 bases, with 11 bases between them. This CDR3 reads CASSERPVDEQFF. The CDR3 DNA sequence: TGTGCCAGCAGTGAGAGGCCGGTAGATGAGCAGTTCTTC. Full variable domain (missing parts from reference TRBV25-1 and TRBJ2-1): EADIYQTPRYLVIGTGKKITLECSQTMGHDKMYWYQQDPGMELHLIHYSYGVNSTEKGDLSSESTVSRIRTEHFPLTLESARPSHTSQYLCASSERPVDEQFFGPGTRLTVL.

This chain connects TRBV27 to TRBJ1-4, with 8 bases lining up with TRBD1. Germline trimming cut 5 bases from V and 0 bases from J; bases unmatched to any gene: 8. In germline, CDR1 is MNHEY, CDR2 SMNVEV (reference sequence). This CDR3 has 17 residues. CDR3 nucleotides: TGTGCCAGCAGTCCCGGGACAGGTAGTGCAACTAATGAAAAACTGTTTTTT. Its translation: CASSPGTGSATNEKLFF.

The genes are TRBV5-4 and TRBJ2-3; D gene unclear. This CDR3 comprises 14 residues. CDR1 and CDR2 from the germline V gene are SGHNT and YYREEE (reference sequence). The V gene lost 0 bases and the J gene lost 1 base, with 6 bases spanning the gap. Here the CDR3 DNA reads TGTGCCAGCAGCTTGGTTGGCCGCACAGATACGCAGTATTTT. This sequence encodes CASSLVGRTDTQYF.

This clone appeared a few times. The V call is TRBV28, the J call TRBJ1-5; D unclear. This CDR3 is built from 14 residues. V gave up 6 bases and J gave up 0 bases, with 9 bases separating them. Germline V gene lookup returns CDR1 MDHEN and CDR2 SYDVKM. In DNA form, the CDR3 reads TGTGCCAGCAGCCTCTGGGGTAGCAATCAGCCCCAGCATTTT. Translated, it gives CASSLWGSNQPQHF.

Worth noting for this clone: In the same sample, other DNA sequences code for this CDR3. V usage is TRBV19 and J usage is TRBJ1-1; tentatively, D is TRBD1 (5 bases). This CDR3 comprises 14 residues. V was trimmed by 2 bases and J by 0 bases, leaving 7 bases between them. The V gene's germline CDR1 is LNHDA and CDR2 SQIVND (reference sequence). CDR3 in DNA: TGTGCCAGTAGTATAACAGGCCTGAACACTGAAGCTTTCTTT. Translation: CASSITGLNTEAFF.

A remark on this clone: The same CDR3 is also encoded by other DNA sequences in this sample. The chain joins TRBV29-1 to TRBJ1-5; 8 nucleotides match TRBD1. The V and J ends lost 6 bases and 2 bases, in that order; junction bases with no gene match: 3. The CDR3 has 13 amino acids. Germline V CDR1 and CDR2: SQVTM, ANQGSEA. The chain's CDR3 is CSVAGGGNQPQHF. CDR3 nucleotides: TGCAGCGTGGCAGGGGGCGGCAATCAGCCCCAGCATTTT.

The chain uses TRBV30 and TRBJ2-3; D is uncertain. Trimming stripped 5 bases from V and 4 bases from J, with 13 bases between. CDR1 and CDR2 (germline): GTSNPN, SVGIG (reference sequence). CDR3 size: 13 residues. The CDR3 loop reads CAWGGPLPDTQYF. The CDR3 nucleotides are TGTGCCTGGGGTGGGCCTCTCCCAGATACGCAGTATTTT.

Worth noting for this clone: Relative to the germline gene, one junction end is altered; a read error may explain this. The chain uses TRBV4-2 and TRBJ2-1, with 11 bases that match TRBD2. The CDR3 contains 12 residues. Germline values: CDR1 LGHNA, CDR2 YNFKEQ. CDR3 in amino acids: CASSQLAGGIIF. The CDR3 DNA sequence: TGTGCCAGCAGCCAACTAGCGGGGGGTATAATCTTC.

This clone has more than one count but fewer than ten. The chain employs TRBV5-4 and TRBJ2-3; D remains ambiguous. V was trimmed by 1 base and J by 3 bases, leaving 15 bases between them. Germline V CDR1 and CDR2: SGHNT, YYREEE (reference sequence). CDR3 length: 16 amino acids. Here the CDR3 reads CASSLLAGPETDTQYF. CDR3 nucleotides: TGTGCCAGCAGCTTGTTGGCAGGACCTGAGACAGATACGCAGTATTTT.

The chain is built from TRBV7-9 and TRBJ2-1; D is unclear. Germline V CDR1 and CDR2: SEHNR, FQNEAQ (reference sequence). Between the trimmed V and J ends, which lost 5 bases and 2 bases, there was a span of 7 bases. CDR3 size: 13 residues. This chain's CDR3 is CASSTRTYNEQFF. The CDR3 region has the DNA TGTGCCAGCAGCACCCGGACCTACAATGAGCAGTTCTTC.

This clone was counted a few times. The gene calls are TRBV30 and TRBJ2-2; D is undetermined. The CDR3 runs to 14 residues. Germline-derived CDR1 and CDR2 are GTSNPN and SVGIG (reference sequence). The ends were cut back, 0 bases at V and 5 bases at J, with 10 bases in the middle. The CDR3 DNA is TGTGCCTGGAGTGTACGGGTCGGGACCGGGGAGCTGTTTTTT. Its protein product is CAWSVRVGTGELFF.

The chain carries TRBV5-1 and TRBJ2-1; 12 bases fit TRBD2. Germline trimming cut 4 bases from V and 3 bases from J; bases unmatched to any gene: 5. Germline V gene data show CDR1 as SGHRS and CDR2 as YFSETQ. This CDR3 is 16 amino acids long. The chain's CDR3 is CASSRTSGGFYNEQFF. The CDR3 nucleotides read TGCGCCAGCAGCAGAACTAGCGGGGGGTTCTACAATGAGCAGTTCTTC. Complete variable domain (other parts from reference TRBV5-1 and TRBJ2-1): KAGVTQTPRYLIKTRGQQVTLSCSPISGHRSVSWYQQTPGQGLQFLFEYFSETQRNKGNFPGRFSGRQFSNSRSEMNVSTLELGDSALYLCASSRTSGGFYNEQFFGPGTRLTVL.

This chain joins TRBV6-5 and TRBJ2-5; D ambiguous. The germline V gene encodes CDR1 MNHEY and CDR2 SVGAGI. Trimming took 2 bases from V and 2 from J, leaving 15 bases between them. This CDR3 has 16 residues. The CDR3 DNA follows: TGTGCCAGCAGTTACCGATTCCAACCCGTTCAAGAGACCCAGTACTTC. It specifies CASSYRFQPVQETQYF.

The V and J genes are TRBV18 and TRBJ2-7, with D possibly matching TRBD1 (7 bases). V lost 3 bases and J 0 bases, leaving 12 bases between the germline ends. The germline CDR1 and CDR2 sequences are KGHSH and LQKENI. The CDR3 totals 15 residues. CDR3 region: CASSPEEGASYEQYF. In DNA form, the CDR3 reads TGTGCCAGCTCACCGGAGGAGGGGGCCTCCTACGAGCAGTACTTC.

The J gene is TRBJ2-5, the V gene TRBV7-9; D may be TRBD1 (5 bases). Per the germline V gene, CDR1 is SEHNR and CDR2 is FQNEAQ (reference sequence). This CDR3 region has 14 residues. Trimming took off 5 bases at V and 5 bases at J, with 15 bases between the two ends. DNA for the CDR3: TGTGCCAGCAGCCCTAAAGGGGTCAGGGAGACCCAGTACTTC. Translating it yields CASSPKGVRETQYF.

The genes are TRBV7-9 and TRBJ1-2; 8 nucleotides match TRBD1. This CDR3 contains 14 residues. V shed 1 base and J 7 bases; nucleotides not matched to a gene: 5. CDR1 and CDR2 (germline): SEHNR, FQNEAQ (reference sequence). The CDR3 nucleotides are TGTGCCAGCAGCTTAGTACAGGGGGAATTTGGCTACACCTTC. Translated, it gives CASSLVQGEFGYTF.

A few counts support this clone. CDR3 DNA: TGTGCCAGCAGCTTTATCCTAGCGGGAGGGGGCACCGGGGAGCTGTTTTTT. It encodes CASSFILAGGGTGELFF. V is TRBV11-2 and J is TRBJ2-2, with 12 bases identical to TRBD2. In germline, CDR1 is SGHAT, CDR2 FQNNGV. This CDR3 contains 17 residues. V gave up 3 bases and J gave up 4 bases; unmatched junction bases: 6.

This chain joins TRBV14 and TRBJ1-4, with D unresolved. This CDR3 has 14 amino acids. Trimming cost V 0 bases and J 4 bases, with 6 bases left between them. The V gene's germline CDR1 is SGHDN and CDR2 FVKESK. CDR3 in amino acids: CASSQDPRNEKLFF. The CDR3 DNA follows: TGTGCCAGCAGCCAAGATCCCCGTAATGAAAAACTGTTTTTT. The full variable domain, with the rest looked up from reference TRBV14 and TRBJ1-4, is EAGVTQFPSHSVIEKGQTVTLRCDPISGHDNLYWYRRVMGKEIKFLLHFVKESKQDESGMPNNRFLAERTGGTYSTLKVQPAELEDSGVYFCASSQDPRNEKLFFGSGTQLSVL.

The chain employs TRBV2 and TRBJ2-7; 9 positions agree with TRBD1. The germline V gene encodes CDR1 SNHLY and CDR2 FYNNEI. The length of the CDR3 is 14 residues. The ends lost 6 bases at V and 1 base at J; junction bases unmatched: 4. CDR3 sequence: CASRGTGPSYEQYF. As DNA, the CDR3 is TGTGCCAGCAGGGGGACAGGGCCATCCTACGAGCAGTACTTC. The full variable domain, in which reference TRBV2 and TRBJ2-7 provide the parts outside the CDR3, is EPEVTQTPSHQVTQMGQEVILRCVPISNHLYFYWYRQILGQKVEFLVSFYNNEISEKSEIFDDQFSVERPDGSNFTLKIRSTKLEDSAMYFCASRGTGPSYEQYFGPGTRLTVT.

This clone has just a few counts. The genes are TRBV9 and TRBJ2-2, with 8 bases that match TRBD1. Unmatched junction bases numbered 4, after V lost 2 bases and J lost 7 bases. This CDR3 has 14 residues. Germline CDR1 SGDLS, CDR2 YYNGEE. In DNA, the CDR3 is TGTGCCAGCAGCGTCCAGGGGGCCGGCGGGGAGCTGTTTTTT. Amino acids: CASSVQGAGGELFF.

This chain connects TRBV10-1 to TRBJ2-6; D possibly corresponds to TRBD1 (6 bases). V lost 4 bases, J lost 2 bases, and 6 bases lay in between. From germline, CDR1 is WNHNN and CDR2 SYGVQD (reference sequence). CDR3 length: 14 residues. As DNA, the CDR3 is TGCGCCAGCAGTGCAGGGGCTGGGGCCAACGTCCTGACTTTC. Protein: CASSAGAGANVLTF.

This clone has only a few counts. The chain combines TRBV2 with TRBJ1-2; D might be TRBD1 (6 bases). Germline CDR1 and CDR2: SNHLY and FYNNEI. Trimming pared 6 bases from V and 4 bases from J, leaving 18 bases between. This CDR3 region has 15 residues. CDR3 DNA: TGTGCCAGCAGGGCCTCCGGACAGCAGTCCTATGGCTACACCTTC. This encodes CASRASGQQSYGYTF.

This clone was detected only a few times. The chain joins TRBV15 to TRBJ1-3, with TRBD1 matching over 7 bases. There are 17 residues in the CDR3. Germline-derived CDR1 and CDR2 are LNHNV and YYDKDF (reference sequence). Trimming at V came to 1 base and at J to 1 base, leaving 7 bases not matched to a gene. The CDR3 DNA follows: TGTGCCACCAGCAGAGGGACAGGTCGGTCATCTGGAAACACCATATATTTT. It encodes CATSRGTGRSSGNTIYF.

This clone showed up just a few times. The chain links TRBV29-1 to TRBJ1-5, with D possibly TRBD1 on 5 matching bases. The length of the CDR3 is 14 residues. The germline V and J ends were trimmed by 7 bases and 0 bases, with 13 bases remaining between them. The germline V gene has CDR1 SQVTM and CDR2 ANQGSEA. CDR3 bases: TGCAGCGCCTCCTCGGGGGATAGCAATCAGCCCCAGCATTTT. Translation: CSASSGDSNQPQHF. The whole variable domain, filled in from reference TRBV29-1 and TRBJ1-5, reads SAVISQKPSRDICQRGTSLTIQCQVDSQVTMMFWYRQQPGQSLTLIATANQGSEATYESGFVIDKFPISRPNLTFSTLTVSNMSPEDSSIYLCSASSGDSNQPQHFGDGTRLSIL.

This clone was detected a few times. The CDR3 region is CASNQGGPSNTGELFF. The CDR3 DNA sequence: TGCGCCAGTAATCAGGGTGGCCCATCGAACACCGGGGAGCTGTTTTTT. The rearrangement uses TRBV23-1 and TRBJ2-2, with a tentative D call TRBD1 (5 bases). TRBV23-1 is an ORF, with its function uncertain. The CDR3 is made up of 16 amino acids. The V end was cut by 9 bases, the J end by 0 bases, with 17 bases between.

The chain links TRBV6-1 to TRBJ1-1; TRBD1 is a possible D gene (5 bases). Per germline, CDR1 MNHNS and CDR2 SASEGT. Deletions cut 4 bases from V and 5 bases from J, with 14 bases between. The CDR3 is made up of 14 amino acids. CDR3 sequence reads: CASSVRRVGTEAFF. Written as DNA, the CDR3 is TGTGCCAGCAGTGTGCGCAGGGTCGGAACTGAAGCTTTCTTT.

The rearrangement uses TRBV4-3 and TRBJ1-1; D is possibly TRBD1 (5 bases). Germline V CDR1 and CDR2: LGHNA, YSLEER. The CDR3 runs 15 residues. V lost 1 base and J 1 base, leaving 10 bases between the germline ends. CDR3 sequence: CASSQAYGQNTEAFF. CDR3 nucleotides: TGCGCCAGCAGCCAAGCCTACGGACAGAACACTGAAGCTTTCTTT.